This T cell receptor (beta chain) was captured in a study of cytomegalovirus exposure and HLA in healthy donors. In the case of this clone: Its antigen is unidentified.

Whole-study findings and limits: Later examination showed HLA-associated TCR beta chains had greater clonal expansion than equally common others.

Primers included in the PCR were 60 Vbeta and 13 Jbeta primers. Generated by immunoSEQ multiplex PCR, the TCRdb table keeps only in-frame clones and is missing some. Among about 130,000 clones, more than 75% were seen once, and the ten largest hold roughly 1.5%. The TCR originated in a female donor in good health and CMV-seronegative. The sequenced sample consisted of PBMCs.

The chain's CDR3 is CASSLSYTVLNQPQHF. The DNA for the CDR3 is TGTGCCAGCAGTTTATCGTATACGGTATTGAATCAGCCCCAGCATTTT. This chain links TRBV27 with TRBJ1-5; D remains unclear. Trimming took 0 bases from V and 4 from J, leaving 13 bases between them. Germline V CDR1 and CDR2: MNHEY, SMNVEV (reference sequence). The CDR3 extends over 16 amino acids.